This T cell receptor beta chain was recovered during a study of shared clonotypes between healthy human individuals. At the level of the study: The cohort comprised a couple of women and a few men. Their ages spanned 18 to 49 years. Study-level points and caveats: Donor scarcity curtailed the genetic and exposure-history diversity represented herein. Sharing across four donors was highest in naive CD4 (roughly 5%) and lowest in memory CD8 (about 0.4%).

As handled by the study authors: With immunoSEQ giving junction-only sequences and no quality scores, filtering differed. Data came from immunoSEQ multiplex PCR; TCRdb stores just in-frame clones and leaves some out. V, J and clone size reflect that table, while D and trimming were determined from the DNA. Of roughly 2,000,000 clones detected, about 94% appear once; the ten largest clones hold under 1.5%. Only CD45RO-negative cells positively selected for CCR7 counted as naive CD8 cells, so terminally differentiated effector memory CD45RA+ cells were excluded. The V end lost 5 bases, the J end lost 4 bases, and 12 bases lay between the germline ends. CDR1 is SGHTA, CDR2 FQGNSA, per germline. The CDR3 runs 14 residues. As to this clone: Its antigen is undetermined. Additional DNA sequences in this sample encode the identical CDR3.

The chain joins TRBV7-2 to TRBJ2-1; D ambiguous. This TCR derives from a man between 18 and 29 years old in good health. Sample: naive CD8+ T cells sorted from blood. The CDR3 nucleotides read TGTGCCAGCAGCCTTTTAGGGCCATACAATGAGCAGTTCTTC. This codes for CASSLLGPYNEQFF.